These 4 T cell receptor beta chains share one sample of origin, sequenced in a study of blood T cell repertoires in COVID-19. Clones were read by immunoSEQ multiplex PCR, and TCRdb kept only the in-frame ones, dropping some. The sample records 90,000 to 100,000 clones, 89% being singletons. The material sequenced was peripheral blood. The receptors stem from a man in his 60s with COVID-19, enrolled during active disease.

V gene TRBV6-5 combines with J gene TRBJ2-1; the D gene is possibly TRBD1 (6 bases). CDR3 length equals 15 residues. V was cut by 5 bases and J by 4 bases, with 15 bases left in between. CDR1 and CDR2 from the germline V gene are MNHEY and SVGAGI. DNA of the CDR3: TGTGCCAGCAGTCCCCGGACAGATCTTTACAATGAGCAGTTCTTC. The encoded protein is CASSPRTDLYNEQFF.

The rearrangement links TRBV5-4 to TRBJ2-7, with D uncertain. V was trimmed by 4 bases and J by 3 bases, leaving 17 bases between them. This CDR3 contains 15 residues. Germline CDR1 is SGHNT and CDR2 is YYREEE (reference sequence). The CDR3 nucleotides are TGTGCCAGCAGCCTTCTGACGCAGACGGGCTACGAGCAGTACTTC. Its protein product is CASSLLTQTGYEQYF.

This chain joins TRBV6-7 and TRBJ2-1; D might be TRBD1 (6 bases). TRBV6-7 is noted as an ORF with a role that remains uncertain. Trimming shortened V by 6 bases and J by 2 bases, and 17 bases separated the two germline ends. The CDR3 loop spans 16 amino acids. This CDR3 is CASRRQAETTYNEQFF. CDR3 DNA sequence: TGTGCCAGCAGGCGACAGGCCGAAACCACCTACAATGAGCAGTTCTTC.

This sequence joins TRBV7-3 and TRBJ2-5; D not certain. The CDR3 spans 13 residues. The V end was cut by 1 base, the J end by 2 bases, with 5 bases between. The V gene's germline CDR1 is SGHTA and CDR2 FQGTGA. The CDR3 spells CASSLRSQETQYF. CDR3 nucleotides: TGTGCCAGCAGCTTAAGGAGTCAAGAGACCCAGTACTTC.